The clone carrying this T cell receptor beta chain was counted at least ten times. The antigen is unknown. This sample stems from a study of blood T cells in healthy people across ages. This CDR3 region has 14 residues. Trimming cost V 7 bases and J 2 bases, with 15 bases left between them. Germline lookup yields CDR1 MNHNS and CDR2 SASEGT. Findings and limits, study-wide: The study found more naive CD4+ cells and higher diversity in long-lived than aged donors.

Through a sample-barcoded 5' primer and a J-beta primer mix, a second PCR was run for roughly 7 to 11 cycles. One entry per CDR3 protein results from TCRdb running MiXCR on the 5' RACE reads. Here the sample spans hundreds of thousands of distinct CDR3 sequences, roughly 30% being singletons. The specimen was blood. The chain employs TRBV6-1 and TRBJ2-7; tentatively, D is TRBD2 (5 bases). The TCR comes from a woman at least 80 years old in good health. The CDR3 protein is CASTPGAGPYEQYF. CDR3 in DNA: TGTGCCAGCACCCCGGGTGCGGGCCCCTACGAGCAGTACTTC.